This T cell receptor beta chain was sequenced during a study of human T cells and chemical hapten exposure. In the study overall: Largely, small differences in pooled library volume made per-sample TCR yields vary. Study results and limitations: DPC sensitization left the count of TCRs above 1 in 1000 unchanged.

This clonotype was observed a handful of times. Its antigen is still unknown. Regarding time point: healthy volunteer bleed at 6 weeks. Whole blood that had not been fractionated was the source of extracted total RNA. Individual cDNA molecules (in the library) carried attached unique molecular identifiers. TCRdb independently ran MiXCR on the RACE reads; one entry per CDR3 protein. The data show approximately 81,000 distinct CDR3 sequences, roughly 8.6% seen once. CDR1 LNHDA and CDR2 SQIVND come from the germline V gene (reference sequence). The CDR3 is made up of 17 amino acids. Deletions cut 6 bases from V and 4 bases from J, with 24 bases between.

This chain joins TRBV19 and TRBJ1-1; TRBD1 is a possible D gene (5 bases). Sequenced input: whole blood. This sequence originates from a male donor in good health. Some clones in this sample may be carry-over from other donors' samples. The CDR3 protein is CASSYVPGNGGITEAFF. The CDR3 DNA reads as TGTGCCAGTAGCTATGTCCCAGGGAATGGGGGAATCACTGAAGCTTTCTTT.